The clone carrying this T cell receptor (beta chain) came up many times. This sample is drawn from a study of T cells in Graves' hyperthyroidism and ophthalmopathy. The germline V gene has CDR1 LNHNV and CDR2 YYDKDF (reference sequence). The CDR3 is 16 residues long. Trimming removed 0 bases from V and 2 bases from J, with 14 bases in between. Using RNA transcripts as the source, TCR beta CDR3 regions were amplified. A set of HTBI primers served as the primers for a first-round RT-PCR of the TCR CDR3. TCRdb ran MiXCR on the multiplex PCR reads and lists one entry per CDR3 protein. The sample lists nearly 750,000 distinct CDR3 sequences, 35% occurring once.

The sample taken for sequencing was blood. This chain joins TRBV15 and TRBJ2-7; D ambiguous. The sequence was obtained from a woman in her thirties or forties with Graves' hyperthyroidism. In DNA, the CDR3 is TGTGCCACCAGCAGAGATTTGGGCGGCGGCGCCTACGAGCAGTACTTC. This codes for CATSRDLGGGAYEQYF.